The TCR beta chain under discussion was sequenced for a study of control samples from healthy donors and cancer patients. The table came from immunoSEQ multiplex PCR; TCRdb's copy has only in-frame clones and leaves some out. The table has some 13,000 clones, 60% to 85% seen once. The V end lost 3 bases, the J end lost 7 bases, and 19 bases lay between the germline ends. The CDR3 extends over 15 amino acids. The germline gives CDR1 DFQATT, CDR2 SNEGSKA (reference sequence). The V gene is TRBV20-1, the J gene TRBJ2-1, with D possibly TRBD2 on 6 matching bases. The sample comprised formalin-fixed, paraffin-embedded tissue. This clonotype was obtained from a male donor with melanoma. In DNA, the CDR3 is TGCAGTGCTAGTTTTGCGGGGCGCCTGTTGAATGAGCAGTTCTTC. Its protein is CSASFAGRLLNEQFF.